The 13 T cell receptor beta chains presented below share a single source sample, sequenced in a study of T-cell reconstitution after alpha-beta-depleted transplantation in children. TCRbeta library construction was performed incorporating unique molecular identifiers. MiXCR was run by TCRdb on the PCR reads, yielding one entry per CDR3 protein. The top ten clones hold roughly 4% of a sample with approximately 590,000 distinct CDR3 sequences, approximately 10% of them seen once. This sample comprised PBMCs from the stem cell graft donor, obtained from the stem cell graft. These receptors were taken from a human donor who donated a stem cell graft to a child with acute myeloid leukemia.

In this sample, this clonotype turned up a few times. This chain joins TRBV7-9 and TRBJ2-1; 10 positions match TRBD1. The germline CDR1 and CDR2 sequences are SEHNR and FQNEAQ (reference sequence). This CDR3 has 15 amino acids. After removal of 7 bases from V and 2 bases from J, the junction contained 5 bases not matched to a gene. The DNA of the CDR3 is TGTGCCAGCATCCTGGGACAGGGGACCTACAATGAGCAGTTCTTC. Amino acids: CASILGQGTYNEQFF.

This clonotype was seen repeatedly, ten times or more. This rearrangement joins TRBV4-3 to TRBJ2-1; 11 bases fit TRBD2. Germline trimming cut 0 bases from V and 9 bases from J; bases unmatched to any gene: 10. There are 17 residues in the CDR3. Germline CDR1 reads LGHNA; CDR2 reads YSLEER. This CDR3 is CASSQDASGRLWGEQFF. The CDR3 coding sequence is TGCGCCAGCAGCCAAGACGCTAGCGGGAGGTTATGGGGTGAGCAGTTCTTC.

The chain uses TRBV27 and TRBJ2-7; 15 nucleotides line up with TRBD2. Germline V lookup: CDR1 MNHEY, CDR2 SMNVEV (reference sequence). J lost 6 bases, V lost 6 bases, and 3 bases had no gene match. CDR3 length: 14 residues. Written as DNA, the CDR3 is TGTGCCAGCAGCGGACTAGCGGGAGGGCCCGAGCAGTACTTC. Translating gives CASSGLAGGPEQYF.

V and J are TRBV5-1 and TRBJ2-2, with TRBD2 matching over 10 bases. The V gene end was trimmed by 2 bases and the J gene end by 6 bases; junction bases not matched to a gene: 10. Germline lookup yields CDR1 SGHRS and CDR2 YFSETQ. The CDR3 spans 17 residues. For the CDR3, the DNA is TGCGCCAGCAGCTTCGAACTAGCGGGACAGGTTCCCGGGGAGCTGTTTTTT. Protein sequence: CASSFELAGQVPGELFF. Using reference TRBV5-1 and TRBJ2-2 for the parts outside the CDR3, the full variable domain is KAGVTQTPRYLIKTRGQQVTLSCSPISGHRSVSWYQQTPGQGLQFLFEYFSETQRNKGNFPGRFSGRQFSNSRSEMNVSTLELGDSALYLCASSFELAGQVPGELFFGEGSRLTVL.

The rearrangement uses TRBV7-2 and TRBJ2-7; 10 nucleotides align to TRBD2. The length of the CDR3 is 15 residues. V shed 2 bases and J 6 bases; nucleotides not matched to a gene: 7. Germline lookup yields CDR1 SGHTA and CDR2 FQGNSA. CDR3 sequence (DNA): TGTGCCAGCAGCTTATTGGAAGCGGGAGGGCGCGAGCAGTACTTC. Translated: CASSLLEAGGREQYF.

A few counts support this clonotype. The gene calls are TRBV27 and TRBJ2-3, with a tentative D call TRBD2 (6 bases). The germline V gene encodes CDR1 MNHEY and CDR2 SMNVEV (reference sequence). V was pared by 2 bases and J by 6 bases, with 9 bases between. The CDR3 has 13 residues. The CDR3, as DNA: TGTGCCAGCAGTTTACGGGAGAAGGATACGCAGTATTTT. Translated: CASSLREKDTQYF.

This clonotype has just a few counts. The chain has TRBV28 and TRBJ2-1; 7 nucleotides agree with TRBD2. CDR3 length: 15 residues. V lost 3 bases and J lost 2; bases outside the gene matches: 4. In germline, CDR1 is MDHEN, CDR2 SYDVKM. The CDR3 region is CASSFRGSPYNEQFF. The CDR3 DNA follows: TGTGCCAGCAGTTTCCGCGGGAGCCCCTACAATGAGCAGTTCTTC.

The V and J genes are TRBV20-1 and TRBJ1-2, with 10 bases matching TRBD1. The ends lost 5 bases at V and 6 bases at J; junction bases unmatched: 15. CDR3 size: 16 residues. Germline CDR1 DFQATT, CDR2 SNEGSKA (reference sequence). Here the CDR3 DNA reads TGCAGTGCTCGACTTCCCCAAGACAGGGGGCTAGATGGCTACACCTTC. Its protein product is CSARLPQDRGLDGYTF.

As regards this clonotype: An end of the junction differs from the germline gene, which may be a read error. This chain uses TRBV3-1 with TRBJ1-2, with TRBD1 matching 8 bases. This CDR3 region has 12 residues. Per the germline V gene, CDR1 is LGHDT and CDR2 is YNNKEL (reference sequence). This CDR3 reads CASSQTTGGSSF. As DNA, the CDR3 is TGTGCCAGCAGTCAGACAACAGGGGGTTCCTCCTTC.

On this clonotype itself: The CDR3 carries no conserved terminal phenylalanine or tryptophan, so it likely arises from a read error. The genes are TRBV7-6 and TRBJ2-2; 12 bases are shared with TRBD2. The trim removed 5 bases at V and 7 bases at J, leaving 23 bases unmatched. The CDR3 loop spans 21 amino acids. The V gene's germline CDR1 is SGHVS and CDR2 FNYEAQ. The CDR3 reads CASSNPRTSGTYPGRDGELFC. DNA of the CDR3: TGTGCCAGCAGCAATCCCAGGACTAGCGGGACCTATCCGGGACGCGACGGGGAGCTGTTTTGT.

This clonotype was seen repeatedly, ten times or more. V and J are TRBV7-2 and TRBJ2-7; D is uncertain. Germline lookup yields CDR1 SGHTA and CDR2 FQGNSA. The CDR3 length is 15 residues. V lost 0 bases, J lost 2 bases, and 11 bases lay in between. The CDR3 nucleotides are TGTGCCAGCAGCTTAGCGGGCAGCCTTACCTACGAGCAGTACTTC. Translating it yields CASSLAGSLTYEQYF.

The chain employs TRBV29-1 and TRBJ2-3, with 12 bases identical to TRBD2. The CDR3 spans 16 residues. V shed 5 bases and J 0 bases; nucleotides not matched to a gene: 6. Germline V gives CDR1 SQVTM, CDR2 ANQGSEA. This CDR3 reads CSVCRGTSGSTDTQYF. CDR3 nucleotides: TGCAGCGTTTGCAGGGGGACTAGCGGGAGCACAGATACGCAGTATTTT.

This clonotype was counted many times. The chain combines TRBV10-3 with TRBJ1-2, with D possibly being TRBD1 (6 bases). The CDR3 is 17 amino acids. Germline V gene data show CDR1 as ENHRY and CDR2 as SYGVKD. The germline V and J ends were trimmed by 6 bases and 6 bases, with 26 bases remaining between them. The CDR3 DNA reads TGTGCCATCAGCCTCTCAGGACGAGCCGGAGAGGGGGATGGCTACACCTTC. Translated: CAISLSGRAGEGDGYTF.